The entry below describes one TCR beta chain. This clone's antigen is unknown. There are no base qualities to consult, and no much larger clone falls within one base. Library preparation was by PCR. At the Johns Hopkins FTIC core, DNA from the cultured CD4+ T cells underwent TCR sequencing with the Oncomine TCR Beta short-read assay. The QIAamp micro DNA kit was used to extract genomic DNA from the cultured CD4+ T cells. The Oncomine TCR Beta libraries from cultured CD4+ T cells were pooled using unique dual indexes and then sequenced on an Illumina iSeq 100. The published analysis was carried out like this. Non-productive sequences were filtered out, and CDR3s that did not start with C, did not end with F or W, or were shorter than 7 amino acids were discarded. The MANAFEST web application was used to identify antigen-specific clonotypes by comparing peptide-stimulated wells against reference wells and other culture wells. An FDR below 0.05, an odds ratio above 5, and a productive frequency above 0.1% in at least two of three replicate wells were required for clones to be considered positive. A clonotype was classed as cross-reactive if the clonotype showed significant expansion both in SARS-CoV-2 spike wells and in at least one common cold coronavirus spike condition. Levenshtein distances (stringdist) and unrooted phylogenetic trees (ape) in R version 3.6.1 were used to assess CDR3 homology. In TCRdb, the public reads were trimmed at Q25 with fastp and aligned with MiXCR, with productive beta chains retained. Rows are unified per CDR3 protein, each entry keeping the most common DNA and genes. TCRdb, not the original authors, processed these V and J calls. This sample has 4,000 or so distinct CDR3 sequences in its table, and about three fifths of those were observed once. The ten top clones hold approximately 31% of the sample.

These data are taken from a study of vaccination and CD4 T cells after COVID-19 (dated by TCRdb to between 2021 and 2024). Some background on the complete study: In the convalescent cohort there were six males and four females, among whom were two Hispanic individuals, seven Caucasians, two Asians and one multiracial person. The spike-specific CD4+ TCR repertoire was compared before and after mRNA vaccination in approximately ten COVID-19 convalescent patients and several infection-naive healthy vaccine recipients. Control cultures used a CEFX viral epitope pool as positive control, an HIV-1 Nef peptide pool as negative control, or no peptide. Post-vaccine blood samples were taken a median of 72 days after the second vaccine dose, with a range of about 14 to 241 days. Participants received two doses of either the Pfizer-BioNTech BNT162b2 vaccine (n=8) or the Moderna mRNA-1273 vaccine (n=2). At the TCR clonotype level, an earlier paper using these donors assessed memory CD4+ T cell crossreactivity between SARS-CoV-2 and common cold coronavirus spike proteins. Overlapping spike peptide pools from SARS-CoV-2 and from the common cold coronaviruses HCoV-NL63, HCoV-OC43 and HCoV-229E were used as culture stimuli. Post-COVID blood samples from convalescent patients were collected a median of approximately 93 days after diagnosis, with a range of 35 to 161 days.

Study-wide conclusions, independent of this receptor: The study included relatively few convalescent patients and did not analyze early timepoints after natural infection. Of the vaccine-specific clones found in convalescent patients, nearly all (304 of 307) were mono-reactive for SARS-CoV-2 spike instead of being cross-reactive with common cold coronaviruses. The median count of SARS-CoV-2-reactive clonotypes went up from approximately 20 after infection to about 40 after vaccination, although the change was not significant. Among convalescent patients, a median roughly 90% of the SARS-CoV-2-reactive clones seen after vaccination appeared only after vaccination, which suggests priming specific to the vaccine.

Trimming accounts for 6 bases at V and 7 bases at J, while the number of junction bases matched to no gene is 7. Spanning cysteine to phenylalanine, the CDR3 consists of 15 amino acids. Just CDR3 DNA is preserved here, 45 bases in frame from base 1. From a lookup of the germline V gene, CDR1 and CDR2 are MDHEN and SYDVKM. According to the study, the label for this sample's treatment or condition signals: approximately nine-day PBMC culture with coronavirus spike peptide pools or control peptides (ViraFEST assay). CD4+ T cells from unexposed donors were collected before the COVID-19 pandemic (2011-2018). The study used the ViraFEST assay, which expanded antigen-specific T cells with peptide pools and then identified expanded clonotypes by TCR sequencing. Fewer than 2.5 million PBMCs per well were cultured in IMDM with roughly 5.2% human AB serum and 8 to 10 IU/ml IL-2, plus 10 ug/ml peptide pools. Half of the culture medium was replaced with fresh IL-2-containing medium on days 3 and 7. After around 10 days of culture, CD4+ T cells were isolated by negative selection using the EasySep CD4+ T cell isolation kit. As cell number allowed, CD4+ T cells from unexposed donors were tested for reactivity to SARS-CoV-2 S and N and to four common cold coronavirus spike pools. Ficoll-Paque Plus gradient centrifugation was used to isolate PBMCs from whole blood, and the isolated PBMCs were then either used fresh or cryopreserved at -140C. In general, triplicate wells were set up for every culture condition. The leukapheresis product used for the unexposed donors was purchased from a commercial source.

The source of this sequence is a human donor in good health. This chain joins TRBV28 to TRBJ1-6, with 9 central nucleotides matching TRBD1. The sequenced material came from CD4+ T cells from blood, cultured in vitro. The base sequence is TGTGCCAGCAGAGTACAGGGGGCGCGAAATTCACCCCTCCACTTT. Its translation reads: CASRVQGARNSPLHF.